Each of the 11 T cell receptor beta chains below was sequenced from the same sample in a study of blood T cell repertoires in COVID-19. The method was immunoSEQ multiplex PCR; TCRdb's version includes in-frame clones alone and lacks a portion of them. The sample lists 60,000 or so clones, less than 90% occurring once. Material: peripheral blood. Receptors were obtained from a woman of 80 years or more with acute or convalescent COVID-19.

The CDR3 DNA reads TGCGCCAGCAGCCCCCGGGGGGCAGCTATCGTCACTGAAGCTTTCTTT. Its protein is CASSPRGAAIVTEAFF. This sequence joins TRBV5-1 and TRBJ1-1, with TRBD1 as a possible D gene (6 bases). The germline V gene has CDR1 SGHRS and CDR2 YFSETQ. V lost 4 bases, J lost 4 bases, and 20 bases lay in between. The length of the CDR3 is 16 residues.

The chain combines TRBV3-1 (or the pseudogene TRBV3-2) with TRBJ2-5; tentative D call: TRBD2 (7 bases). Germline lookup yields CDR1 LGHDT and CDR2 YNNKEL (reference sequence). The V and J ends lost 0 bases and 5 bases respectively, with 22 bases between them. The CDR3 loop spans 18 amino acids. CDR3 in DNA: TGTGCCAGCAGCCAAGAATCTTTTGGGGGGGGCTCCGAGGAGACCCAGTACTTC. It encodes CASSQESFGGGSEETQYF.

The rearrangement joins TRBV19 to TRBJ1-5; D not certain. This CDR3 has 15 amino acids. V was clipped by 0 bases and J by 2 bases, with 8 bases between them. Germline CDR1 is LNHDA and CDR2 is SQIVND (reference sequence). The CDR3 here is CASSIDGLRNQPQHF. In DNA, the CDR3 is TGTGCCAGTAGTATAGACGGTCTTCGCAATCAGCCCCAGCATTTT.

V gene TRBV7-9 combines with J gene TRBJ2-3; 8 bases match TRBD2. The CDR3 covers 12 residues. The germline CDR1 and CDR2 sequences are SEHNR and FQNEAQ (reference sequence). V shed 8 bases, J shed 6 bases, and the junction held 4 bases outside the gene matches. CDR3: CASERGGDTQYF. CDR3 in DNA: TGTGCCAGCGAACGCGGGGGGGATACGCAGTATTTT.

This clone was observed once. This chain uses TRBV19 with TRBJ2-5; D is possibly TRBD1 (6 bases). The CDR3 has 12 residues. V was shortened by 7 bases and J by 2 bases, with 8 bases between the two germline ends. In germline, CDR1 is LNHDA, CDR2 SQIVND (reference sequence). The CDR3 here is CASKGQQETQYF. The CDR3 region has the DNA TGTGCCAGTAAAGGACAGCAAGAGACCCAGTACTTC.

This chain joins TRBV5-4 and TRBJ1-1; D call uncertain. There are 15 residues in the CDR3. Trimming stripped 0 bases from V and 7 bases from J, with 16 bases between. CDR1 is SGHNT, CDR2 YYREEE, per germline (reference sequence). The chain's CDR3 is CASSLDQRTSVEAFF. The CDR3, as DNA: TGTGCCAGCAGCTTGGATCAGCGTACGTCGGTTGAAGCTTTCTTT.

The CDR3 sequence: CAVSGTGGSEAFF. Written as DNA, the CDR3 is TGTGCCGTTTCCGGGACAGGGGGCAGTGAAGCTTTCTTT. The V call is TRBV11-3, the J call TRBJ1-1, with 12 positions matching TRBD1. The CDR3 is 13 amino acids. The J segment lost 7 bases and the V segment lost 11 bases, leaving 8 bases of the junction unmatched. In germline, CDR1 is SGHNT, CDR2 YENEEA.

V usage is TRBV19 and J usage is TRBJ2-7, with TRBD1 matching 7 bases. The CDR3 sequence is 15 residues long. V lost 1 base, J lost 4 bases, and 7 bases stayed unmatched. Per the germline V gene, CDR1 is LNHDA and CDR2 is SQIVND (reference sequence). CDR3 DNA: TGTGCCAGTAGTATAGTCCGGACAGGCCGATACGAGCAGTACTTC. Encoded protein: CASSIVRTGRYEQYF. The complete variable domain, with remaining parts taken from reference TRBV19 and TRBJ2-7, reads DGGITQSPKYLFRKEGQNVTLSCEQNLNHDAMYWYRQDPGQGLRLIYYSQIVNDFQKGDIAEGYSVSREKKESFPLTVTSAQKNPTAFYLCASSIVRTGRYEQYFGPGTRLTVT.

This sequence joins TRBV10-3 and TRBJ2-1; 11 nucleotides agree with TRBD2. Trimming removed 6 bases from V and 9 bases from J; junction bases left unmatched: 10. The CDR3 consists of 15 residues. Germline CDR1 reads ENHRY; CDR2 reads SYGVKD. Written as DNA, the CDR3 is TGTGCCATCAGACCTAGCGGGGGGAAGGATAGTGAGCAGTTCTTC. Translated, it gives CAIRPSGGKDSEQFF.

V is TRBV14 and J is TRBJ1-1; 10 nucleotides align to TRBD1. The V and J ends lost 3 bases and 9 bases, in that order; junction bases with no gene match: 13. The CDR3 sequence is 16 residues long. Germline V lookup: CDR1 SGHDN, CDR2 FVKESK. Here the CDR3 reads CASSQGAGQGGPQAFF. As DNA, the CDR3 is TGTGCCAGCAGCCAGGGAGCCGGACAGGGGGGACCTCAAGCTTTCTTT.

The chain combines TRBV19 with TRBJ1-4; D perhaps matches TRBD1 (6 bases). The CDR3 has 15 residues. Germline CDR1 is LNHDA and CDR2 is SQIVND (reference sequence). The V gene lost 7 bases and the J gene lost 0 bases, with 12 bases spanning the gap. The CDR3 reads CASNSGQTTNEKLFF. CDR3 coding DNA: TGTGCCAGTAATAGTGGACAGACAACTAATGAAAAACTGTTTTTT. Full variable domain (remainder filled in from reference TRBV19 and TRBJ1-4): DGGITQSPKYLFRKEGQNVTLSCEQNLNHDAMYWYRQDPGQGLRLIYYSQIVNDFQKGDIAEGYSVSREKKESFPLTVTSAQKNPTAFYLCASNSGQTTNEKLFFGSGTQLSVL.